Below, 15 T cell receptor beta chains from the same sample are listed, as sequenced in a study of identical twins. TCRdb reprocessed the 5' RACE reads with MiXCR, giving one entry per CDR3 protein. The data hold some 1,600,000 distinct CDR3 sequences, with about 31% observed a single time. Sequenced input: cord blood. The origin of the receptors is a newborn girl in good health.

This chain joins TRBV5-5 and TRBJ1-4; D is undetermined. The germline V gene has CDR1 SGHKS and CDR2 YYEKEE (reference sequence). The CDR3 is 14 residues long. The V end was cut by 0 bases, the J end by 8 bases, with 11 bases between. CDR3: CASSLDVPREKLFF. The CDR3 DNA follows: TGTGCCAGCAGCTTGGACGTCCCTAGGGAAAAACTGTTTTTT.

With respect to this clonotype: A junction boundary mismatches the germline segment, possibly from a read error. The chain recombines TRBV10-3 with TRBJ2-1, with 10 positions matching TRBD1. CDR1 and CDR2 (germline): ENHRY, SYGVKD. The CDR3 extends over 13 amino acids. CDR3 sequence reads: CAISRTGGETQFF. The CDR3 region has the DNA TGCGCCATCAGCAGGACAGGGGGAGAGACCCAGTTCTTC.

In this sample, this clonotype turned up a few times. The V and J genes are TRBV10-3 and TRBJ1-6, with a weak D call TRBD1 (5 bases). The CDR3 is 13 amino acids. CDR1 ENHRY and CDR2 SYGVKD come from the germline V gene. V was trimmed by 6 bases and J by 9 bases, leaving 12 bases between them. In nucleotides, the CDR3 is TGTGCCATCAGCAGGGAAGGGAGTTCACCCCTCCACTTT. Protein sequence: CAISREGSSPLHF.

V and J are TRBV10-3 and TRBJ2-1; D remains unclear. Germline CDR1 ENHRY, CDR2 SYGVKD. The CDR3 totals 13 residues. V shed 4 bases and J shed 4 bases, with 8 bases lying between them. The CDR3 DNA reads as TGTGCCATCAGTGTTTGGCAGTACAATGAGCAGTTCTTC. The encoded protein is CAISVWQYNEQFF.

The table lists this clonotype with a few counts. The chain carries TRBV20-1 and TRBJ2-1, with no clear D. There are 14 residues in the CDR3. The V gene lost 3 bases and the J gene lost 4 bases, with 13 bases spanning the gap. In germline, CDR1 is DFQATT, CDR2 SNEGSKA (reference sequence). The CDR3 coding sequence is TGCAGTGCTAGTAACGGATTTAGATACAATGAGCAGTTCTTC. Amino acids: CSASNGFRYNEQFF.

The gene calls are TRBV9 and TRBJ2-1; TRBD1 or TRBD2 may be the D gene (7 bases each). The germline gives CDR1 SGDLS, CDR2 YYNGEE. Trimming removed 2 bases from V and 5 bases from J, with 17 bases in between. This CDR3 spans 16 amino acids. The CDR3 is CASSVVRGGGNNEQFF. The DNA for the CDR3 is TGTGCCAGCAGCGTGGTCAGGGGGGGAGGTAACAATGAGCAGTTCTTC. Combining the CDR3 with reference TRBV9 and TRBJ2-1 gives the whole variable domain DSGVTQTPKHLITATGQRVTLRCSPRSGDLSVYWYQQSLDQGLQFLIQYYNGEERAKGNILERFSAQQFPDLHSELNLSSLELGDSALYFCASSVVRGGGNNEQFFGPGTRLTVL.

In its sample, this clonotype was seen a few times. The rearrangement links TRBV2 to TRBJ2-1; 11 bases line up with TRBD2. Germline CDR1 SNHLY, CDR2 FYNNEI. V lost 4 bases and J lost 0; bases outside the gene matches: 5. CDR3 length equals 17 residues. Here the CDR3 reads CASSALAGGSSYNEQFF. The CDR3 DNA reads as TGTGCCAGCAGTGCTCTAGCGGGGGGAAGCTCCTACAATGAGCAGTTCTTC.

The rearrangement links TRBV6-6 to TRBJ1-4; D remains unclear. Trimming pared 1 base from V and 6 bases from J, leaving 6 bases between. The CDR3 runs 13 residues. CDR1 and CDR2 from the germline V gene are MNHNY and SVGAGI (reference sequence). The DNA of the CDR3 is TGTGCCAGCAGTTACTTTCGCGATGAAAAACTGTTTTTT. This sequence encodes CASSYFRDEKLFF.

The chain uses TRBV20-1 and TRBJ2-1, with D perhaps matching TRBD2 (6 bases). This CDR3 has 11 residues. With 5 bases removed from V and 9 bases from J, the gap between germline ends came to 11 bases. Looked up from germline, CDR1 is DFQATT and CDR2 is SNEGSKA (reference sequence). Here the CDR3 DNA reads TGCAGTGCTCTCCGGGGGACTGAGCAGTTCTTC. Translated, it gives CSALRGTEQFF.

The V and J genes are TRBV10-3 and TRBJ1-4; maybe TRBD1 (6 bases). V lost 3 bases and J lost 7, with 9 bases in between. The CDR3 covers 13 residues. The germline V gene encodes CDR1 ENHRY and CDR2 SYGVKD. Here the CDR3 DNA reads TGTGCCATCAGTGATATACAGGGTGAAAAACTGTTTTTT. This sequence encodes CAISDIQGEKLFF.

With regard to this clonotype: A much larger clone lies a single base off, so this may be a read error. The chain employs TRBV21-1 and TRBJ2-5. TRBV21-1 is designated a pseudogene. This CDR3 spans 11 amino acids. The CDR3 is CASSKDETQYF. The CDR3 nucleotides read TGTGCCAGCAGCAAAGATGAGACCCAGTACTTC.

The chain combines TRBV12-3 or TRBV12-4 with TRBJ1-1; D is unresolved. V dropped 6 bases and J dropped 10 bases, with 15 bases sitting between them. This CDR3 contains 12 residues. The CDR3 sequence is CASRPVGPGAFF. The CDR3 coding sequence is TGTGCCAGCAGGCCGGTGGGTCCTGGAGCTTTCTTT.

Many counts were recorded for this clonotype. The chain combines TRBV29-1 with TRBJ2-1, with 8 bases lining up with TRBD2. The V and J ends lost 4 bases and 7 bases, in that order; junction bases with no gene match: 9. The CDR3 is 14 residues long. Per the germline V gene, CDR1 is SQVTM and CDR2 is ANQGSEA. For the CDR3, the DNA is TGCAGCGTTGCTCCTCTCGGCGGGAGGAATGAGCAGTTCTTC. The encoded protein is CSVAPLGGRNEQFF.

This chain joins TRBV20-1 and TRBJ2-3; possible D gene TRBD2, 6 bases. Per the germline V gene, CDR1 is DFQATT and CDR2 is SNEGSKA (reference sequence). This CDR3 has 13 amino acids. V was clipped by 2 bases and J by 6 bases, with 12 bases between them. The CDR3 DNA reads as TGCAGTGCTAGAAGAACCAGCGGGGATACGCAGTATTTT. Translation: CSARRTSGDTQYF.

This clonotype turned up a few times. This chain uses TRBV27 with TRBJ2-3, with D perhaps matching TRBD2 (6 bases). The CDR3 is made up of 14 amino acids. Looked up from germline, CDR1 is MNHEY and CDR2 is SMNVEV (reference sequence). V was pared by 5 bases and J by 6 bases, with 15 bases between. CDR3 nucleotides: TGTGCCAGCAGTCCTGGGACTGTTCGGGATACGCAGTATTTT. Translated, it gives CASSPGTVRDTQYF.